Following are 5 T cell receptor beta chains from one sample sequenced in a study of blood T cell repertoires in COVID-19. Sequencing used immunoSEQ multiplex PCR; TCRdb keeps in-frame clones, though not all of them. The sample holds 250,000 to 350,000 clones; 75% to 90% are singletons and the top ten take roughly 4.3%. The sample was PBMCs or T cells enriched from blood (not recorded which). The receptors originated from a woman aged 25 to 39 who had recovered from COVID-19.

CDR3 region: CASSLEGTGGEKLFF. CDR3 sequence (DNA): TGTGCCAGCAGCTTGGAAGGGACAGGGGGGGAAAAACTGTTTTTT. V usage is TRBV5-4 and J usage is TRBJ1-4, with 11 bases fitting TRBD1. The germline V gene has CDR1 SGHNT and CDR2 YYREEE (reference sequence). The CDR3 spans 15 residues. Trimming took 0 bases from V and 8 from J; bases not matched to a gene: 3.

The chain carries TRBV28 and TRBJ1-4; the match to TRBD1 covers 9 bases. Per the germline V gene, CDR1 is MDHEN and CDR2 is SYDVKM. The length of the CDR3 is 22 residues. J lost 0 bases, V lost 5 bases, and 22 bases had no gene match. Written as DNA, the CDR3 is TGTGCCAGCAGTCCATCCGGTCGACAGGGGGTGAGGCCGTTTGCAACTAATGAAAAACTGTTTTTT. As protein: CASSPSGRQGVRPFATNEKLFF.

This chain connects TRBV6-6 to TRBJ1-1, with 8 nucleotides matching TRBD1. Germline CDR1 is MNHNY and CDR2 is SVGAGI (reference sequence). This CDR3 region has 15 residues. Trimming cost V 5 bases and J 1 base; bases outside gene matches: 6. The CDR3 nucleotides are TGTGCCAGCAGTCCCCCAGGGGGCTGGAACACTGAAGCTTTCTTT. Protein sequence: CASSPPGGWNTEAFF.

This CDR3 is CASSPPDGFSEAFF. The DNA for the CDR3 is TGTGCCAGCTCACCACCAGATGGTTTTAGTGAAGCTTTCTTT. The chain recombines TRBV18 with TRBJ1-1, with no clear D. Between the trimmed V and J ends, which lost 0 bases and 7 bases, there was a span of 12 bases. Germline CDR1 reads KGHSH; CDR2 reads LQKENI. This CDR3 spans 14 amino acids.

CDR3 DNA sequence: TGTGCCAGCAGCCAAGCGGTTGGCCAGGGGCCCCATAATTCACCCCTCCACTTT. This gives the protein CASSQAVGQGPHNSPLHF. The chain has TRBV5-6 and TRBJ1-6; D possibly corresponds to TRBD1 (6 bases). V lost 4 bases and J 5 bases, leaving 22 bases between the germline ends. Germline V gene sequence: CDR1 SGHDT, CDR2 YYEEEE. The CDR3 runs to 18 residues. The full variable domain, its missing parts supplied by reference TRBV5-6 and TRBJ1-6, is DAGVTQSPTHLIKTRGQQVTLRCSPKSGHDTVSWYQQALGQGPQFIFQYYEEEERQRGNFPDRFSGHQFPNYSSELNVNALLLGDSALYLCASSQAVGQGPHNSPLHFGNGTRLTVT.